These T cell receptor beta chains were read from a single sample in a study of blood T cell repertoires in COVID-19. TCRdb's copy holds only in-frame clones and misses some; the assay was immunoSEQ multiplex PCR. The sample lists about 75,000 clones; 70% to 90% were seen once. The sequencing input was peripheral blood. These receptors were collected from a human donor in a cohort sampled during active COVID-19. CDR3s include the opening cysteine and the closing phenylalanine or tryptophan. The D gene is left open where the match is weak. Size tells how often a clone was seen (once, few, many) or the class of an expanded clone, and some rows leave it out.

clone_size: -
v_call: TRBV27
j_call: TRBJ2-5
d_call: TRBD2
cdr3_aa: CASSLRLAGGGGQYF
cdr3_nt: TGTGCCAGCAGTTTAAGACTCGCGGGGGGAGGGGGCCAGTACTTC

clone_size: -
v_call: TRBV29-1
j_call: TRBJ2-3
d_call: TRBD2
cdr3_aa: CSVHLAGLTDTQYF
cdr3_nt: TGCAGCGTCCACCTAGCGGGGCTCACAGATACGCAGTATTTT

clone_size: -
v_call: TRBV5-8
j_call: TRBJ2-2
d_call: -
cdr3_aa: CASGFRRPGELFF
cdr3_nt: TGTGCCAGCGGCTTCAGGCGACCCGGGGAGCTGTTTTTT

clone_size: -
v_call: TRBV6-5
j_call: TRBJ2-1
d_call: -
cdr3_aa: CASSRLEANEQFF
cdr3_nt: TGTGCCAGCAGCCGCCTAGAAGCCAATGAGCAGTTCTTC

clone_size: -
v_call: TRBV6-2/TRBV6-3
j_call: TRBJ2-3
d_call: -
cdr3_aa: CASSSRTSTDTQYF
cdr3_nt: TGTGCCAGCAGTTCACGTACTAGCACAGATACGCAGTATTTT

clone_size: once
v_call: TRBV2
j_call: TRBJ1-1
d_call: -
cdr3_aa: CASSERGQNTEAFF
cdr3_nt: TGTGCCAGCAGTGAAAGGGGACAGAACACTGAAGCTTTCTTT

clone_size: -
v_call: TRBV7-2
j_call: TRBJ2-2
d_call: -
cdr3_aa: CASSFRRPTTSSGELFF
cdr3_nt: TGTGCCAGCAGCTTCCGGCGACCGACTACTTCCAGCGGGGAGCTGTTTTTT

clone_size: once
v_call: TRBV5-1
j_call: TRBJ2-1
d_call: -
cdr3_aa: CASSLGGPSVIDEQFF
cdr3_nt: TGCGCCAGCAGCTTGGGAGGGCCGTCGGTCATTGATGAGCAGTTCTTC

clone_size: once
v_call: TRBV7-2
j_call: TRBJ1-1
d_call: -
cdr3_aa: CASSLTGRENTEAFF
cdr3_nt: TGTGCCAGCAGCTTAACGGGCAGGGAGAACACTGAAGCTTTCTTT

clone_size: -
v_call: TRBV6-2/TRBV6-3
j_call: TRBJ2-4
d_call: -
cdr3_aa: CASSYPGVSPKNIQYF
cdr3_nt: TGTGCCAGCAGTTATCCGGGGGTCTCTCCCAAAAACATTCAGTACTTC

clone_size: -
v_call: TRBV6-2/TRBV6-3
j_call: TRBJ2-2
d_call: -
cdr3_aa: CASSRQAGAGELFF
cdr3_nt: TGTGCCAGCAGCCGACAGGCCGGAGCCGGGGAGCTGTTTTTT

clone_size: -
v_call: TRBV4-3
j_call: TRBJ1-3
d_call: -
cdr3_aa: CASSQDLLAAGNTIYF
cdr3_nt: TGCGCCAGCAGCCAAGATCTCCTGGCGGCTGGAAACACCATATATTTT

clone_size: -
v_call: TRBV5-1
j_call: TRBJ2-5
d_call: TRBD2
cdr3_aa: CASRPLAGAQETQYF
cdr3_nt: TGCGCCAGTAGACCCCTAGCGGGAGCCCAAGAGACCCAGTACTTC

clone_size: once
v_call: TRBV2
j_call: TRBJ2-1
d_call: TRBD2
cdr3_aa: CASNRGLALDNEQFF
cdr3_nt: TGTGCCAGCAACAGAGGACTAGCCCTCGACAATGAGCAGTTCTTC

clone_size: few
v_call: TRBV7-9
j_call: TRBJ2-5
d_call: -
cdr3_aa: CASSTPVEGQSQYF
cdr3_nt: TGTGCCAGCAGCACCCCTGTTGAGGGCCAGTCCCAGTACTTC

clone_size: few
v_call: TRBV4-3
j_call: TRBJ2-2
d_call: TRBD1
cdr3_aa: CASSQNPGQGELFF
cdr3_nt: TGCGCCAGCAGCCAAAACCCGGGACAGGGGGAGCTGTTTTTT

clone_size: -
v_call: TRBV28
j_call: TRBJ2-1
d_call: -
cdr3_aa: CASRSPPVEQFF
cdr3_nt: TGTGCCAGCAGATCCCCCCCTGTCGAGCAGTTCTTC